What follows describes a single T cell receptor beta chain. Antigen unknown. The treatment here: some 19 received Ad26.COV2.S at low or high dose, single or two shots; about 5 received placebo; per-sample allocation not given. Collection of samples fell on day 63 after the first vaccine or placebo injection. Recruitment in Boston yielded a donor of adult age, 18-55 years. This entry comes from a study of Ad26.COV2.S vaccination and SARS-CoV-2 variants. The study's findings and limits: The TCR-based breadth and depth measures might underestimate overall T cell responses.

Clones were read by immunoSEQ multiplex PCR, and TCRdb kept only the in-frame ones, dropping some. The data show 240,000 or so clones, more than 75% seen once. The CDR3 has 14 amino acids. Unmatched junction bases numbered 14, after V lost 7 bases and J lost 8 bases. CDR1 and CDR2 from the germline V gene are SQVTM and ANQGSEA. The sample was peripheral blood, taken in a trial of Ad26.COV2.S vaccine versus placebo. The TCR was taken from a person aged 18-60 years who received the Ad26.COV2.S COVID-19 vaccine or a placebo. V usage is TRBV29-1 and J usage is TRBJ2-1; 7 nucleotides align to TRBD2. Here the CDR3 DNA reads TGCAGCGCGCGGCGGGGGATCGGGCTGGATGAGCAGTTCTTC. Translating gives CSARRGIGLDEQFF.